This TCR beta chain is from a study of neurological immune-mediated disorders. TCRdb itself ran the 5' RACE reads through MiXCR, one entry per CDR3 protein. Here the sample spans about 77,000 distinct CDR3 sequences, approximately 10% being singletons. Unsorted libraries were generated from 2 million PBMCs held at -80 degrees C. Germline CDR1 SEHNR, CDR2 FQNEAQ (reference sequence). Trimming took off 5 bases at V and 10 bases at J, with 17 bases between the two ends. The CDR3 is 13 amino acids. This clonotype was observed many times. The rearrangement joins TRBV7-9 to TRBJ1-1; D not certain. Sequencing was performed on PBMCs. This receptor was taken from a man aged 50-60 years in good health. The CDR3 here is CASSAPAPPAAFF. In DNA form, the CDR3 reads TGTGCCAGCAGCGCACCTGCACCGCCAGCAGCTTTCTTT. Looking up the rest from reference TRBV7-9 and TRBJ1-1 gives the full variable domain: DTGVSQNPRHKITKRGQNVTFRCDPISEHNRLYWYRQTLGQGPEFLTYFQNEAQLEKSRLLSDRFSAERPKGSFSTLEIQRTEQGDSAMYLCASSAPAPPAAFFGQGTRLTVV.